The rows below give T cell receptor beta chains drawn from one sample of a study of blood T cell repertoires in COVID-19. The table came from immunoSEQ multiplex PCR; TCRdb's copy has only in-frame clones and leaves some out. The sample has 200,000 to 250,000 clones; less than 85% are singletons. The material sequenced was PBMCs or T cells enriched from blood (not recorded which). These receptors originate from a man aged 35 to 55 who had recovered from COVID-19. CDR3s include the opening cysteine and the closing phenylalanine or tryptophan. A D gene is named only where the DNA matches it firmly. The size field is filled for only some rows; it gives once, few, many or a size class.

V	size	D	J	DNA	CDR3
TRBV5-4	NA	NA	TRBJ2-5	TGTGCCAGCAGCCCGACAGGGCGGGGAGAGACCCAGTACTTC	CASSPTGRGETQYF
TRBV4-1	NA	TRBD2	TRBJ2-3	TGCGCCAGCAGCCAAGAGGACAGCGGGAGTTCAGATACGCAGTATTTT	CASSQEDSGSSDTQYF
TRBV30	NA	TRBD1	TRBJ2-2	TGTGCCTGGAATACCGGGACAGGGGCTCGGGGCGGGGAGCTGTTTTTT	CAWNTGTGARGGELFF
TRBV7-9	few	TRBD1	TRBJ1-4	TGTGCCAGCAGCTTATACGGCAGGGGGGAAAAACTGTTTTTT	CASSLYGRGEKLFF
TRBV12-3/TRBV12-4	few	NA	TRBJ1-2	TGTGCCAGCAGTTTGGTGGTCGCCCGGGTCCTCTTC	CASSLVVARVLF
TRBV7-3	NA	TRBD2	TRBJ2-3	TGTGCCAGCAGCTTAATAGGTTTTGGACTAGCGGGATTTACGCAGTATTTT	CASSLIGFGLAGFTQYF
TRBV2	NA	NA	TRBJ2-3	TGTGCCAGCATGCGGGGCACAGATACGCAGTATTTT	CASMRGTDTQYF
TRBV4-3	NA	NA	TRBJ2-7	TGCGCCAGCAGCCAAGGCGGGAACTACGAGCAGTACTTC	CASSQGGNYEQYF
TRBV4-2	many	TRBD2	TRBJ2-7	TGTGCCAGCAGCCAAGAGCCGGGCGGGAGCCCCTACGAGCAGTACTTC	CASSQEPGGSPYEQYF
TRBV5-1	NA	TRBD2	TRBJ2-1	TGCGCCAGCAGCTTGACTAGCGGGATATCCTCCTACAATGAGCAGTTCTTC	CASSLTSGISSYNEQFF
TRBV5-1	NA	TRBD1	TRBJ1-4	TGCGCCAGCAGCCCCTTTTTTCGACAGGGGAATAATGAAAAACTGTTTTTT	CASSPFFRQGNNEKLFF
TRBV19	few	NA	TRBJ1-4	TGTGCCAGTAGCAAAGCACAGGGTATTCACGAAAAACTGTTTTTT	CASSKAQGIHEKLFF
TRBV14	NA	NA	TRBJ1-6	TGTGCCAGCAGCCAAGTGGGACTTAATTCACCCCTCCACTTT	CASSQVGLNSPLHF
TRBV7-9	NA	NA	TRBJ2-2	TGTGCCAGCAGCTTAGGTTCCGGGGGGGAGCTGTTTTTT	CASSLGSGGELFF
TRBV30	NA	NA	TRBJ1-5	TGTGCCTGGAGTCTTGGGGGGGAAGGGGGACGGCCCCAGCATTTT	CAWSLGGEGGRPQHF
TRBV11-3	NA	NA	TRBJ2-2	TGTGCCAGCAGCTTCGTATCGGGAGTCACCGGGGAGCTGTTTTTT	CASSFVSGVTGELFF
TRBV5-8	NA	TRBD1	TRBJ2-7	TGTGCCAGTACCCGACAGGGGCGCGAGCAGTACTTC	CASTRQGREQYF
TRBV10-2	NA	NA	TRBJ1-1	TGCGCCAGCAGTGAGAGGGAGTTCACTGAAGCTTTCTTT	CASSEREFTEAFF
TRBV7-8	once	TRBD1	TRBJ2-7	TGTGCCAGCAGCTTTGGGACAGACTCCTACGAGCAGTACTTC	CASSFGTDSYEQYF
TRBV10-3	NA	NA	TRBJ2-7	TGTGCCATCAGTGGGGGTGTTCGACAGGCCACCTACGAGCAGTACTTC	CAISGGVRQATYEQYF
TRBV7-9	few	NA	TRBJ2-3	TGTGCCAGCAGACGGGTCACAGATACGCAGTATTTT	CASRRVTDTQYF
TRBV4-1	NA	TRBD2	TRBJ2-7	TGCGCCAGCAGCCAAGGCCCGGGGATAGCGGGCGCTTACGAGCAGTACTTC	CASSQGPGIAGAYEQYF
TRBV9	NA	TRBD1	TRBJ1-3	TGTGCCAGCAGCTCGCAGGGGGCTGGAAACACCATATATTTT	CASSSQGAGNTIYF
TRBV10-3	NA	TRBD1	TRBJ2-7	TGTGCCATCAGTGCTGGGACAGGGAACTACGAGCAGTACTTC	CAISAGTGNYEQYF
TRBV18	few	TRBD1	TRBJ1-1	TGTGCCAGCTCACCGAGAAGGGGACAGGGGGTTTGGGAAGCTTTCTTT	CASSPRRGQGVWEAFF
TRBV9	NA	TRBD2	TRBJ2-5	TGTGCCAGCAGCGTGGGACTAGCGGAAGCCCAAGAGACCCAGTACTTC	CASSVGLAEAQETQYF
TRBV4-1	NA	TRBD1	TRBJ1-6	TGCGCCAGCAGCCAAAAAACCGGGACAGGGTTTTCACCCCTCCACTTT	CASSQKTGTGFSPLHF
TRBV28	NA	TRBD1	TRBJ2-3	TGTGCCAGCAGTTCACAGGGGACAGATACGCAGTATTTT	CASSSQGTDTQYF
TRBV15	NA	TRBD1	TRBJ2-2	TGTGCCACCAGCAGGAGGGACAGGGTTAGAAAGGAGCTGTTTTTT	CATSRRDRVRKELFF
TRBV27	NA	TRBD2	TRBJ2-1	TGTGCCAGCAGTACCGGGACTATCAATGAGCAGTTCTTC	CASSTGTINEQFF
TRBV6-5	NA	NA	TRBJ2-7	TGTGCCAGCAGAACAACTTGGACAGCGGACGAGCAGTACTTC	CASRTTWTADEQYF
TRBV9	NA	NA	TRBJ1-3	TGTGCCAGCAGCGGGGCCCCGACCCTTAGCTCTGGAAACACCATATATTTT	CASSGAPTLSSGNTIYF
TRBV4-1	NA	NA	TRBJ1-2	TGCGCCAGCAGCCAGACACGTAACTATGGCTACACCTTC	CASSQTRNYGYTF
TRBV7-2	NA	NA	TRBJ2-7	TGTGCCAGCAGCTTATCACAGACCTACGAGCAGTACTTC	CASSLSQTYEQYF
TRBV19	NA	NA	TRBJ2-6	TGTGCCAGTAGTATATTCTTCGGGGGAAGGAGCTCTGGGGCCAACGTCCTGACTTTC	CASSIFFGGRSSGANVLTF
TRBV6-5	few	TRBD1	TRBJ2-5	TGTGCCAGTGGGGACAGGGGGCAATCGGTGACCCAGTACTTC	CASGDRGQSVTQYF
TRBV3-1/TRBV3-2	many	TRBD2	TRBJ2-7	TGTGCCAGCAGCTCCGGGACTAGCGGGAGGATCTACGAGCAGTACTTC	CASSSGTSGRIYEQYF
TRBV2	NA	TRBD1	TRBJ1-5	TGTGCCAGCAGTGAAACACAGGGGAGCAATCAGCCCCAGCATTTT	CASSETQGSNQPQHF
TRBV7-8	once	TRBD1	TRBJ1-1	TGTGCCAGCAGCCTACCGAAGGGACAGGGGGCCACTGAAGCTTTCTTT	CASSLPKGQGATEAFF
TRBV28	NA	NA	TRBJ1-4	TGTGCCAGCAGTTCCTCACTCACAACTAATGAAAAACTGTTTTTT	CASSSSLTTNEKLFF
TRBV24-1	NA	NA	TRBJ2-7	TGTGCCACCAGTCCCGGGGGGCAGGTCCCCTACGAGCAGTACTTC	CATSPGGQVPYEQYF
TRBV21-1	NA	NA	TRBJ2-1	TGTGCCAGCAGCAAAATAGGGACAGGGGCAAGTGGAGCTGACAATGAGCAGTTCTTC	CASSKIGTGASGADNEQFF
TRBV3-1/TRBV3-2	NA	TRBD2	TRBJ2-7	TGTGCCAGCAGCCACAGCGGGAGGAGAAATGAGCAGTACTTC	CASSHSGRRNEQYF
TRBV7-9	NA	NA	TRBJ2-5	TGTGCCAGCAGCTTATCCGCAGGGGGGTACCAAGAGACCCAGTACTTC	CASSLSAGGYQETQYF
TRBV10-3	NA	TRBD1	TRBJ2-2	TGTGCCATCAGTGAGCTGGGACAGGGAAGCACCGGGGAGCTGTTTTTT	CAISELGQGSTGELFF